This T cell receptor (beta chain) was observed in a study of OX40 agonist ivuxolimab in advanced cancers. Measured with immunoSEQ multiplex PCR; TCRdb has only the in-frame clones, and not every one. The repertoire holds about 70,000 clones, with more than 75% as singletons. This CDR3 is 13 amino acids long. Germline loops: CDR1 SGHTA, CDR2 FQGNSA. With V trimmed by 0 bases and J by 5 bases, 0 bases remained unmatched. The sequencing here drew on CD4+ or CD8+ T cells sorted from blood, taken in a trial of the OX40 agonist ivuxolimab. The V call is TRBV7-2, the J call TRBJ1-1, with TRBD1 identical over 7 bases. This clonotype was sampled from an adult with an advanced solid tumor such as melanoma, head and neck, liver or kidney cancer. The CDR3: CASSLARGTEAFF. DNA for the CDR3: TGTGCCAGCAGCTTAGCCAGGGGGACTGAAGCTTTCTTT.